These 18 T cell receptor beta chains came from one sample sequenced in a study of T cells after yellow fever vaccination. TCRdb passed the 5' RACE reads through MiXCR, listing each CDR3 protein once. The sample records more than 65,000 distinct CDR3 sequences, more than 10% being singletons. This specimen was CD8+ T cells not binding an NS4B(214-222) dextramer, sorted from PBMCs, taken approximately 22 days after the first yellow fever vaccination. The receptors here all came from a man aged 18 to 29 who received the YFV17D yellow fever vaccine.

In its sample, this clonotype was seen a few times. The rearrangement links TRBV7-9 to TRBJ2-7, with D perhaps assigned TRBD1 or TRBD2 (6 bases each). CDR3 length: 12 residues. V was clipped by 5 bases and J by 7 bases, with 12 bases between them. Looked up from germline, CDR1 is SEHNR and CDR2 is FQNEAQ (reference sequence). DNA of the CDR3: TGTGCCAGCAGCGGAAGAGGGGGGGAGCAGTACTTC. Translating gives CASSGRGGEQYF.

This chain connects TRBV27 to TRBJ2-7, with TRBD2 matching over 9 bases. The CDR3 contains 13 residues. Germline loops: CDR1 MNHEY, CDR2 SMNVEV (reference sequence). The V gene end was trimmed by 7 bases and the J gene end by 5 bases; junction bases not matched to a gene: 6. This CDR3 reads CASNPSGADEQYF. CDR3 nucleotide sequence: TGTGCCAGCAACCCTAGCGGGGCAGACGAGCAGTACTTC.

The V gene is TRBV2, the J gene TRBJ2-7, with no clear D. CDR1 and CDR2 (germline): SNHLY, FYNNEI. With 8 bases removed from V and 4 bases from J, the gap between germline ends came to 12 bases. The CDR3 runs to 12 residues. The CDR3 loop reads CASAYVTYEQYF. The CDR3 DNA reads as TGTGCCAGCGCCTATGTCACTTACGAGCAGTACTTC.

This sequence joins TRBV5-6 and TRBJ1-1; weak D call: TRBD1 (6 bases). Germline V gene lookup returns CDR1 SGHDT and CDR2 YYEEEE. The V gene lost 0 bases and the J gene lost 4 bases, with 13 bases spanning the gap. This CDR3 contains 15 residues. This chain's CDR3 is CASSLAGGLSTEAFF. CDR3 nucleotides: TGTGCCAGCAGCTTGGCGGGGGGCCTTAGCACTGAAGCTTTCTTT.

Many counts were recorded for this clonotype. The CDR3 loop is CASSFGTGNYEQYF. The CDR3 nucleotides read TGTGCCAGCAGTTTCGGGACGGGGAACTACGAGCAGTACTTC. The gene calls are TRBV27 and TRBJ2-7; either TRBD1 or TRBD2 may fit D (5 bases each). CDR3 length: 14 amino acids. Deletions cut 3 bases from V and 3 bases from J, with 12 bases between. CDR1 and CDR2 (germline): MNHEY, SMNVEV (reference sequence).

The rearrangement uses TRBV4-1 and TRBJ2-1, with D unresolved. CDR1 is MGHRA, CDR2 YSYEKL, per germline. V lost 0 bases to trimming and J lost 9 bases, with 12 bases between them. CDR3 length: 14 residues. The CDR3 DNA reads TGCGCCAGCAGCCAAGATCCGACCACAACTGAGCAGTTCTTC. Its translation is CASSQDPTTTEQFF.

This clonotype was observed a few times. V usage is TRBV5-6 and J usage is TRBJ2-2; D perhaps matches TRBD2 (6 bases). This CDR3 is 13 amino acids long. The germline CDR1 and CDR2 sequences are SGHDT and YYEEEE. V lost 2 bases, J lost 8 bases, and 10 bases lay in between. In nucleotides, the CDR3 is TGTGCCAGCAGCTTTGGAGGGCCTGGGGAGCTGTTTTTT. This sequence encodes CASSFGGPGELFF.

This rearrangement joins TRBV7-3 to TRBJ2-1; unclear D gene. This CDR3 is built from 13 residues. Germline CDR1 SGHTA, CDR2 FQGTGA. Trimming pared 6 bases from V and 3 bases from J, leaving 9 bases between. The DNA for the CDR3 is TGTGCCAGCAGGCTCGACGGCTACAATGAGCAGTTCTTC. As protein: CASRLDGYNEQFF.

J is TRBJ2-5 and V is TRBV6-1; TRBD2 agrees at 8 bases. This CDR3 is built from 18 residues. Trimming at V came to 0 bases and at J to 2 bases, leaving 11 bases not matched to a gene. Germline CDR1 and CDR2: MNHNS and SASEGT. This CDR3 is CASSEADYTSGGQETQYF. CDR3 nucleotides: TGTGCCAGCAGTGAAGCGGACTATACGAGCGGGGGACAAGAGACCCAGTACTTC.

This clonotype was recorded a few times. The chain uses TRBV10-3 and TRBJ2-3; 9 bases fit TRBD2. The ends lost 2 bases at V and 2 bases at J; junction bases unmatched: 2. Germline V gene sequence: CDR1 ENHRY, CDR2 SYGVKD. The CDR3 totals 15 residues. This CDR3 reads CAISERLAVTDTQYF. CDR3 bases: TGTGCCATCAGTGAGAGACTAGCGGTCACAGATACGCAGTATTTT.

The J gene is TRBJ1-3, the V gene TRBV24-1, with D unresolved. Trimming took 3 bases from V and 2 from J, leaving 28 bases between them. The length of the CDR3 is 21 residues. Germline lookup yields CDR1 KGHDR and CDR2 SFDVKD. In DNA form, the CDR3 reads TGTGCCACCAGTGATCCGAATAATGATCTACCCCTGGGCCTCGCTGGAAACACCATATATTTT. Encoded protein: CATSDPNNDLPLGLAGNTIYF.

This CDR3 is CSVLRTNTGELFF. In DNA form, the CDR3 reads TGCAGCGTTCTAAGGACGAACACCGGGGAGCTGTTTTTT. V gene TRBV29-1 combines with J gene TRBJ2-2; D remains ambiguous. The germline V gene encodes CDR1 SQVTM and CDR2 ANQGSEA. Deletions cut 5 bases from V and 0 bases from J, with 7 bases between. This CDR3 region has 13 residues.

This clonotype was counted a few times. The chain has TRBV27 and TRBJ1-6; the match to TRBD1 covers 7 bases. Germline V gene data show CDR1 as MNHEY and CDR2 as SMNVEV (reference sequence). The CDR3 has 15 residues. The junction had 2 bases not matched to a gene; V was cut back by 0 bases and J by 6 bases. CDR3 nucleotide sequence: TGTGCCAGCAGTTTATCGAACAGGGGTAATTCACCCCTCCACTTT. It encodes CASSLSNRGNSPLHF.

This clonotype was seen at least ten times. The J gene is TRBJ1-1, the V gene TRBV7-9; TRBD1 aligns across 7 bases. The CDR3 has 14 amino acids. Germline V gene lookup returns CDR1 SEHNR and CDR2 FQNEAQ (reference sequence). The V gene end was trimmed by 0 bases and the J gene end by 7 bases; junction bases not matched to a gene: 5. CDR3 nucleotides: TGTGCCAGCAGCTTAGCCGGGACAGCGATTGAAGCTTTCTTT. Protein: CASSLAGTAIEAFF.

The chain recombines TRBV13 with TRBJ2-3, with D maybe TRBD2 (6 bases). Germline V CDR1 and CDR2: PRHDT, FYEKMQ (reference sequence). V lost 5 bases, J lost 2 bases, and 17 bases lay in between. The CDR3 spans 16 residues. The CDR3 reads CASSPLRRAYTDTQYF. CDR3 nucleotide sequence: TGTGCCAGCAGCCCCCTGAGGAGGGCCTACACAGATACGCAGTATTTT. The full variable domain, its missing parts supplied by reference TRBV13 and TRBJ2-3, is AAGVIQSPRHLIKEKRETATLKCYPIPRHDTVYWYQQGPGQDPQFLISFYEKMQSDKGSIPDRFSAQQFSDYHSELNMSSLELGDSALYFCASSPLRRAYTDTQYFGPGTRLTVL.

This clonotype has only a few counts. The rearrangement links TRBV6-1 to TRBJ2-1, with 8 bases matching TRBD1. Germline V CDR1 and CDR2: MNHNS, SASEGT. J lost 1 base, V lost 6 bases, and 5 bases had no gene match. The length of the CDR3 is 15 residues. The CDR3 loop reads CASRGQVRSYNEQFF. CDR3 nucleotide sequence: TGTGCCAGCAGGGGACAGGTGAGGTCCTACAATGAGCAGTTCTTC.

The chain combines TRBV12-3 or TRBV12-4 with TRBJ2-7, with 10 nucleotides matching TRBD1. The CDR3 consists of 14 residues. V dropped 6 bases and J dropped 3; count of bases not matched to a gene: 5. The chain's CDR3 is CASRSGTGDYEQYV. The CDR3 DNA reads as TGTGCCAGCAGGTCCGGGACAGGGGACTACGAGCAGTACGTC.

This clonotype was seen a handful of times. The rearrangement joins TRBV29-1 to TRBJ2-7; possible D gene TRBD2, 6 bases. Germline CDR1 reads SQVTM; CDR2 reads ANQGSEA. The CDR3 consists of 15 residues. V was cut by 6 bases and J by 0 bases, with 18 bases left in between. The CDR3 coding sequence is TGCAGCGTGGTAATCTCTAGCGAACCCTCCTACGAGCAGTACTTC. Translation gives CSVVISSEPSYEQYF.